A single sample gave rise to the 9 T cell receptor beta chains below, sequenced in a study of cytotoxic CD8 clonotypes in ibrutinib-treated CLL. The assay was immunoSEQ multiplex PCR, and TCRdb's table has in-frame clones only and misses some. This table holds roughly 11,000 clones, around 81% found once. Sequenced here: PBMCs, sampled at disease progression, from a patient treated with ibrutinib. The receptors here all came from a human donor with chronic lymphocytic leukemia.

This clone occurred a few times. This chain connects TRBV19 to TRBJ2-3; D remains unclear. Germline V gene sequence: CDR1 LNHDA, CDR2 SQIVND (reference sequence). This CDR3 has 13 residues. Deletions cut 6 bases from V and 3 bases from J, with 10 bases between. In nucleotides, the CDR3 is TGTGCCAGTAGGTTGTCAGGAACAGATACGCAGTATTTT. Translating it yields CASRLSGTDTQYF.

This clone was counted only a few times. The chain couples TRBV9 to TRBJ2-7; weak D call: TRBD2 (5 bases). The CDR3 length is 15 residues. The germline V gene has CDR1 SGDLS and CDR2 YYNGEE. Trimming removed 0 bases from V and 3 bases from J, with 13 bases in between. In DNA form, the CDR3 reads TGTGCCAGCAGCGTAGGAGGCAGCGGTCTCTACGAGCAGTACTTC. Translation gives CASSVGGSGLYEQYF.

Judged by abundance, this clone is medium-sized. The V and J genes are TRBV27 and TRBJ1-1, with D hard to call. Trimming left V 3 bases short and J 1 base short, with 6 bases between. The germline gives CDR1 MNHEY, CDR2 SMNVEV (reference sequence). The length of the CDR3 is 13 residues. This CDR3 reads CASSFNGNTEAFF. The CDR3 DNA sequence: TGTGCCAGCAGTTTTAACGGGAACACTGAAGCTTTCTTT.

This chain joins TRBV5-6 and TRBJ1-3; possible D gene TRBD1, 5 bases. Germline CDR1 and CDR2: SGHDT and YYEEEE. Trimming shortened V by 4 bases and J by 4 bases, and 21 bases separated the two germline ends. The CDR3 totals 17 residues. The CDR3, as DNA: TGTGCCAGCAGCCCCCTCGTCCGGGGCGCGAGCGGAAACACCATATATTTT. This encodes CASSPLVRGASGNTIYF.

This chain connects TRBV10-1 to TRBJ2-5, with 9 bases lining up with TRBD1. This CDR3 spans 13 amino acids. Germline V gene sequence: CDR1 WNHNN, CDR2 SYGVQD (reference sequence). With V trimmed by 7 bases and J by 5 bases, 5 bases remained unmatched. CDR3: CASNKGQGETQYF. DNA of the CDR3: TGCGCCAGCAACAAAGGACAGGGGGAGACCCAGTACTTC.

The chain combines TRBV19 with TRBJ1-5; D is undetermined. Trimming took off 5 bases at V and 4 bases at J, with 9 bases between the two ends. This CDR3 is 13 amino acids long. From germline, CDR1 is LNHDA and CDR2 SQIVND (reference sequence). Here the CDR3 DNA reads TGTGCCAGTAGTGCCGTGAGAAATCAGCCCCAGCATTTT. Its protein product is CASSAVRNQPQHF.

The rearrangement joins TRBV11-2 to TRBJ2-7, with TRBD2 identical over 11 bases. Germline V gives CDR1 SGHAT, CDR2 FQNNGV. CDR3 length: 16 residues. With V trimmed by 5 bases and J by 6 bases, 12 bases remained unmatched. As DNA, the CDR3 is TGTGCCAGCAGCATACTAACCGGGACTAGCGGAGGCGAGCAGTACTTC. This codes for CASSILTGTSGGEQYF. Full variable domain (missing parts from reference TRBV11-2 and TRBJ2-7): EAGVAQSPRYKIIEKRQSVAFWCNPISGHATLYWYQQILGQGPKLLIQFQNNGVVDDSQLPKDRFSAERLKGVDSTLKIQPAKLEDSAVYLCASSILTGTSGGEQYFGPGTRLTVT.

There are a few counts of this clone. The chain links TRBV6-1 to TRBJ2-7; the match to TRBD2 covers 11 bases. The V segment lost 5 bases and the J segment 4 bases; nucleotides outside the gene matches: 4. This CDR3 is 14 amino acids long. Germline assignment: CDR1 MNHNS and CDR2 SASEGT. The CDR3: CASSPSGRRYEQYF. The CDR3 DNA is TGTGCCAGCAGTCCTAGCGGGAGGAGATACGAGCAGTACTTC.

V gene TRBV5-1 combines with J gene TRBJ2-3; TRBD2 aligns across 9 bases. Germline-derived CDR1 and CDR2 are SGHRS and YFSETQ. The V segment lost 4 bases and the J segment 3 bases; nucleotides outside the gene matches: 6. This CDR3 has 15 residues. The CDR3 bases are TGCGCCAGCAGCCCGGTCCTAGCGGGGACAGATACGCAGTATTTT. Its translation is CASSPVLAGTDTQYF.